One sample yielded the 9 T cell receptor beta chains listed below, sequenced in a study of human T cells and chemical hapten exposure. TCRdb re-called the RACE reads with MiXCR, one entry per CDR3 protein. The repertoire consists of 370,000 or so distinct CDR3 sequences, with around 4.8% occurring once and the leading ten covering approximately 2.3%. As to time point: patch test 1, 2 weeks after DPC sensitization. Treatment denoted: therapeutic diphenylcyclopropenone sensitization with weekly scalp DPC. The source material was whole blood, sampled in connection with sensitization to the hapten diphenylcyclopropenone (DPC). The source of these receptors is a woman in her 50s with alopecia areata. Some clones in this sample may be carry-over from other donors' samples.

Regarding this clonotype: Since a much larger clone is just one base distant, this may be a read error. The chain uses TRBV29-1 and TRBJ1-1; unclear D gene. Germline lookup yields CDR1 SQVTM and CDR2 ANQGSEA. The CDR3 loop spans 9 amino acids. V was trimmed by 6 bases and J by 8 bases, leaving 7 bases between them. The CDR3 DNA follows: TGCAGCGTAGGATGGGAAGCTTTCTTT. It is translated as CSVGWEAFF.

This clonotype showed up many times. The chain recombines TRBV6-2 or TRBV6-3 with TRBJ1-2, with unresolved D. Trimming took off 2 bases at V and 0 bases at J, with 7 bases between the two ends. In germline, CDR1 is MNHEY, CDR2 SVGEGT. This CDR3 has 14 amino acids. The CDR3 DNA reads TGTGCCAGCAGTTACAGTCTCTCTAACTATGGCTACACCTTC. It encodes CASSYSLSNYGYTF.

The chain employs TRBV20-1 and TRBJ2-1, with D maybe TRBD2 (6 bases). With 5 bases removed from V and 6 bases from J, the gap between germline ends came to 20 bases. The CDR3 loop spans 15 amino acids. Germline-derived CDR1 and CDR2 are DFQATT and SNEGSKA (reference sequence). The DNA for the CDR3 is TGCAGTGCTCCCCCGCCGCCGGGAGAAAGCAATGAGCAGTTCTTC. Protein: CSAPPPPGESNEQFF.

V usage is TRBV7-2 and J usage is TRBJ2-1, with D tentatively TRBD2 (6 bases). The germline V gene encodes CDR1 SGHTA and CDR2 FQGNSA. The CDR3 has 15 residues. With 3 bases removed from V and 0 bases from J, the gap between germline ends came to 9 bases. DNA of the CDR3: TGTGCCAGCAGCTTCGTCGGGAGCTCCTACAATGAGCAGTTCTTC. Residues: CASSFVGSSYNEQFF.

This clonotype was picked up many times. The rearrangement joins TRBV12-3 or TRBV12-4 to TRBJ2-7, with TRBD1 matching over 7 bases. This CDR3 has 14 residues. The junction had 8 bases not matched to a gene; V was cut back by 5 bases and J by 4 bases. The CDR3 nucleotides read TGTGCCAGCAGTGGGCAGGGGGAGCGGTACGAGCAGTACTTC. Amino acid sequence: CASSGQGERYEQYF.

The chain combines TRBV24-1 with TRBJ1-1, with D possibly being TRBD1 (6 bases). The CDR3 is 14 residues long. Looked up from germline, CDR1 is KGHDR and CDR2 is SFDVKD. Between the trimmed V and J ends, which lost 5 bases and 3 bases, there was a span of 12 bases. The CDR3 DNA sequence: TGTGCCACCAGTGCGGGGGGCGCAGACACTGAAGCTTTCTTT. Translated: CATSAGGADTEAFF.

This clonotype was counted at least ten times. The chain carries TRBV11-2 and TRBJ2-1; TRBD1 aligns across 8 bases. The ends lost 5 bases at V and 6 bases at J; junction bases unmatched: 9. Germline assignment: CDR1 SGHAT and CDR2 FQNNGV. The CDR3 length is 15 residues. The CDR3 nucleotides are TGTGCCAGCAGCCCCCGGGGACAGGTCATCAATGAGCAGTTCTTC. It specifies CASSPRGQVINEQFF.

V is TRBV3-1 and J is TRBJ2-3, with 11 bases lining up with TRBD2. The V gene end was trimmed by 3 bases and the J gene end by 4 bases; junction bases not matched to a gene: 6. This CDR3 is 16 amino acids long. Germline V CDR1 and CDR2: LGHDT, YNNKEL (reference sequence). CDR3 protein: CASSQGRGLAADTQYF. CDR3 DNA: TGTGCCAGCAGCCAGGGCAGGGGACTAGCGGCAGATACGCAGTATTTT.

CDR3 sequence: CASAGLAGGGETQYF. DNA for the CDR3: TGTGCCAGCGCCGGACTAGCGGGAGGCGGTGAGACCCAGTACTTC. This chain joins TRBV7-9 and TRBJ2-5; 14 positions match TRBD2. Germline V gene lookup returns CDR1 SEHNR and CDR2 FQNEAQ (reference sequence). This CDR3 comprises 15 residues. After removal of 8 bases from V and 5 bases from J, the junction contained 7 bases not matched to a gene.